These T cell receptor beta chains were read from a single sample in a study of CD8+CD57+ T cells in acquired aplastic anemia. MiXCR was run by TCRdb on the reads, yielding one entry per CDR3 protein. The sample contains approximately 180,000 distinct CDR3 sequences, around 48% of which appear only once. The specimen was sorted CD4+, CD8+, or CD8+CD57+ T cells (not recorded which) from PBMCs. The receptors originated from a human donor with aplastic anemia. Both conserved end residues are part of each CDR3. The D gene is left open where the match is weak. For some rows the clone size is stated as once, few or many, or as a class when expanded; others skip it.

v_call: TRBV20-1
clone_size: many
j_call: TRBJ1-1
d_call: TRBD1
cdr3_aa: CSAVWTGGRTEAFF
cdr3_nt: TGCAGTGCTGTCTGGACAGGGGGTAGGACTGAAGCTTTCTTT

v_call: TRBV29-1
clone_size: -
j_call: TRBJ1-2
d_call: -
cdr3_aa: CSVVESGTNYGYTF
cdr3_nt: TGCAGCGTTGTAGAGTCGGGAACTAACTATGGCTACACCTTC

v_call: TRBV4-1
clone_size: -
j_call: TRBJ2-7
d_call: -
cdr3_aa: CASSQASSVSYEQYF
cdr3_nt: TGCGCCAGCAGCCAAGCGTCGTCAGTCTCCTACGAGCAGTACTTC

v_call: TRBV7-6
clone_size: many
j_call: TRBJ2-7
d_call: -
cdr3_aa: CASSLAGDEQYF
cdr3_nt: TGTGCCAGCAGCTTGGCCGGGGACGAGCAGTACTTC

v_call: TRBV5-1
clone_size: many
j_call: TRBJ2-3
d_call: TRBD2
cdr3_aa: CASSLAGGRDTQYF
cdr3_nt: TGCGCCAGCAGCTTAGCGGGGGGGCGGGATACGCAGTATTTT

v_call: TRBV20-1
clone_size: once
j_call: TRBJ2-5
d_call: TRBD2
cdr3_aa: CSASSEGLESETQYF
cdr3_nt: TGCAGTGCCAGCAGCGAGGGACTAGAGTCAGAGACCCAGTACTTC

v_call: TRBV7-8
clone_size: -
j_call: TRBJ2-1
d_call: TRBD1
cdr3_aa: CDSGAPRTGLYNEQFF
cdr3_nt: TGTGACAGCGGCGCGCCACGGACAGGACTTTACAATGAGCAGTTCTTC

v_call: TRBV7-9
clone_size: many
j_call: TRBJ2-1
d_call: TRBD1
cdr3_aa: CASSHARDSDNEQFF
cdr3_nt: TGTGCCAGCAGCCACGCCCGGGACAGTGACAATGAGCAGTTCTTC

v_call: TRBV5-1
clone_size: -
j_call: TRBJ2-7
d_call: TRBD1
cdr3_aa: CASSHRQGFYEQYF
cdr3_nt: TGCGCCAGCAGTCATCGACAGGGCTTCTACGAGCAGTACTTC

v_call: TRBV6-2/TRBV6-3
clone_size: many
j_call: TRBJ2-7
d_call: -
cdr3_aa: CASSIPGALSYEQYF
cdr3_nt: TGTGCCAGCAGTATCCCCGGGGCCCTCTCCTACGAGCAGTACTTC

v_call: TRBV4-2
clone_size: many
j_call: TRBJ1-1
d_call: -
cdr3_aa: CASSVLGAARSNTEAFF
cdr3_nt: TGTGCCAGCAGCGTCTTGGGTGCTGCACGTTCGAACACTGAAGCTTTCTTT

v_call: TRBV9
clone_size: -
j_call: TRBJ1-1
d_call: -
cdr3_aa: CASSLVQGNTEAFF
cdr3_nt: TGTGCCAGCAGCTTAGTACAGGGGAACACTGAAGCTTTCTTT

v_call: TRBV7-9
clone_size: -
j_call: TRBJ1-1
d_call: -
cdr3_aa: CASSLQAEAFF
cdr3_nt: TGTGCCAGCAGCTTGCAGGCTGAAGCTTTCTTT

v_call: TRBV2
clone_size: few
j_call: TRBJ2-1
d_call: TRBD2
cdr3_aa: CASSPGTSGPNEQFF
cdr3_nt: TGTGCCAGCAGTCCCGGGACTAGCGGACCGAATGAGCAGTTCTTC

v_call: TRBV19
clone_size: many
j_call: TRBJ2-2
d_call: -
cdr3_aa: CASSISYDTGELFF
cdr3_nt: TGTGCCAGTAGTATATCGTACGACACCGGGGAGCTGTTTTTT

v_call: TRBV9
clone_size: many
j_call: TRBJ2-7
d_call: -
cdr3_aa: CASSVRGGINEQYF
cdr3_nt: TGTGCCAGCAGCGTTCGTGGGGGTATCAACGAGCAGTACTTC

v_call: TRBV16
clone_size: many
j_call: TRBJ2-5
d_call: -
cdr3_aa: CASSQSRQETQYF
cdr3_nt: TGTGCCAGCAGCCAATCGAGACAGGAGACCCAGTACTTC

v_call: TRBV9
clone_size: many
j_call: TRBJ2-1
d_call: -
cdr3_aa: CASSVGTLGANEQFF
cdr3_nt: TGTGCCAGCAGCGTAGGGACACTCGGGGCCAATGAGCAGTTCTTC

v_call: TRBV19
clone_size: -
j_call: TRBJ1-6
d_call: -
cdr3_aa: CASTSTQGWADSPLHF
cdr3_nt: TGTGCCAGTACCTCCACCCAGGGGTGGGCAGATTCACCCCTCCACTTT

v_call: TRBV5-4
clone_size: many
j_call: TRBJ1-1
d_call: -
cdr3_aa: CASNLEGHSTEAFF
cdr3_nt: TGTGCCAGCAACCTGGAAGGTCACTCCACTGAAGCTTTCTTT

v_call: TRBV9
clone_size: -
j_call: TRBJ1-2
d_call: -
cdr3_aa: CASSVEVGGVSNYGYTF
cdr3_nt: TGTGCCAGCAGCGTAGAGGTGGGGGGGGTGTCTAACTATGGCTACACCTTC

v_call: TRBV4-1
clone_size: -
j_call: TRBJ2-7
d_call: -
cdr3_aa: CASSQDPRTNYEQYF
cdr3_nt: TGCGCCAGCAGCCAAGATCCCCGGACAAATTACGAGCAGTACTTC

v_call: TRBV7-6
clone_size: many
j_call: TRBJ2-2
d_call: -
cdr3_aa: CASSLGQELFF
cdr3_nt: TGTGCCAGCAGCTTGGGCCAGGAGCTGTTTTTT

v_call: TRBV7-2
clone_size: many
j_call: TRBJ2-5
d_call: TRBD1
cdr3_aa: CASSLQGETQYF
cdr3_nt: TGTGCCAGCTCCCTACAGGGGGAGACCCAGTACTTC

v_call: TRBV19
clone_size: -
j_call: TRBJ1-1
d_call: TRBD1
cdr3_aa: CASSIEGGQTAFF
cdr3_nt: TGTGCCAGTAGTATTGAGGGGGGACAGACGGCTTTCTTT

v_call: TRBV30
clone_size: -
j_call: TRBJ2-3
d_call: -
cdr3_aa: CAWSVQVLGPDTQYF
cdr3_nt: TGTGCCTGGAGTGTACAGGTGTTGGGTCCAGATACGCAGTATTTT

v_call: TRBV10-3
clone_size: few
j_call: TRBJ1-5
d_call: -
cdr3_aa: CAISERDGVWPQHF
cdr3_nt: TGTGCCATCAGTGAGCGGGACGGTGTTTGGCCCCAGCATTTT

v_call: TRBV20-1
clone_size: many
j_call: TRBJ2-5
d_call: -
cdr3_aa: CSAGELLGSYQETQYF
cdr3_nt: TGCAGTGCAGGAGAGTTGTTGGGATCGTACCAAGAGACCCAGTACTTC

v_call: TRBV2
clone_size: -
j_call: TRBJ2-1
d_call: -
cdr3_aa: CASRAGSSYNEQFF
cdr3_nt: TGTGCCAGCAGGGCGGGAAGCTCCTACAATGAGCAGTTCTTC

v_call: TRBV19
clone_size: many
j_call: TRBJ1-4
d_call: TRBD1
cdr3_aa: CASTDRGREEKLFF
cdr3_nt: TGTGCCAGTACCGACAGGGGGCGGGAAGAAAAACTGTTTTTT

v_call: TRBV6-1
clone_size: -
j_call: TRBJ2-3
d_call: TRBD1
cdr3_aa: CASSPPVGTGDTQYF
cdr3_nt: TGTGCCAGCAGTCCGCCAGTCGGGACAGGGGACACGCAGTATTTT

v_call: TRBV9
clone_size: -
j_call: TRBJ2-5
d_call: -
cdr3_aa: CASSVVPRKETQYF
cdr3_nt: TGTGCCAGCAGCGTAGTCCCTAGAAAAGAGACCCAGTACTTC

v_call: TRBV12-3/TRBV12-4
clone_size: many
j_call: TRBJ2-2
d_call: -
cdr3_aa: CASSWGRTGELFF
cdr3_nt: TGTGCCAGCAGTTGGGGGAGGACCGGGGAGCTGTTTTTT